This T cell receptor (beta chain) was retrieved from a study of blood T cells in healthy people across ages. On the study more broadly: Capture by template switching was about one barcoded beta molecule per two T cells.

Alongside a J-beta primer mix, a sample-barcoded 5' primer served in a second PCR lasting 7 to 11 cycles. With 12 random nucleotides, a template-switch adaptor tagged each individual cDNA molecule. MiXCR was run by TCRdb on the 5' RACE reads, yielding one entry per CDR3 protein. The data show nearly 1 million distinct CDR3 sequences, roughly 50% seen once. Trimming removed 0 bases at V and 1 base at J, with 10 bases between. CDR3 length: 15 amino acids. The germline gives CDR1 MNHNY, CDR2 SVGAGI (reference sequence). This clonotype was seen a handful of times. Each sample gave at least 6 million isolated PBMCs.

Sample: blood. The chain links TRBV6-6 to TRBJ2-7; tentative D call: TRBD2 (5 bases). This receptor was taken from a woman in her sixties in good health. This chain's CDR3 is CASSYSIEGSYEQYF. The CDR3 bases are TGTGCCAGCAGTTACTCGATAGAGGGTTCCTACGAGCAGTACTTC.